The T cell receptor beta chain described here comes from a study of blood T cell repertoires in COVID-19 (dated by TCRdb to 2018 to 2021). Regarding the study in general: Samples covering the acute and convalescent phases of COVID-19 were provided by collaborators in the United States, Italy and Spain. The prospective study material was composed of cDNA or gDNA derived from T cells, B-cell-depleted T cells, or PBMCs. The dataset comprised deeply sampled blood TCRbeta repertoires from subjects exposed to, actively infected with, or recovered from COVID-19. The repertoires were released in a freely available public database intended as a resource for research on the immune response to SARS-CoV-2. The samples were drawn from the first 160 participants of the ongoing ImmuneRACE study and from 1,200 or so subjects provided by 6 global collaborators. A de-identified subject ID, COVID-19 status, age in years and sex were almost always included in the sample metadata. Where available, HLA class I and class II types were obtained from metadata supplied by the sample provider rather than from assay-based typing.

This clone was found a few times. What this receptor recognizes is not known. No much larger clonotype is one base removed from it; base qualities were not supplied. Results the study describes overall, beyond this receptor: The amount of clinical and demographic metadata varied by source and participant and was provided uncurated.

Each collaborating institution followed its own protocols to collect whole blood in K2EDTA tubes. For TCRbeta analysis, collaborators shipped samples as frozen whole blood, isolated PBMCs, or DNA extracted from either of those sample types. The V end gives up 3 bases and the J end 4 bases, leaving 4 bases in the junction not matched to a gene. Including cysteine and phenylalanine, the CDR3 has 15 amino acids. This entry keeps only the CDR3 DNA: 45 bases, framed from base 1. The immunoSEQ Assay, a bias-controlled multiplex PCR, was used to amplify TCRbeta CDR3 regions from genomic DNA. The paper's data handling went like this. The number of nucleated cells in each sample was estimated by amplification of reference gene primers within the assay. Sequence reads were collapsed and filtered to measure the absolute abundance of every unique TCRbeta CDR3 rearrangement. For each sample, productive Simpson clonality was calculated as the square root of Simpson's diversity index across productive rearrangements. TCRdb took this table from immuneACCESS and kept in-frame rearrangements with V and J called. Such tables lack part of the clones; where checked against another copy, unresolved V genes explain under half of the gap, and the rest is unexplained. That table is the source of V, J and clone size, and D and trimming were worked out from the DNA. In this sample the table shows a few hundred thousand clones, 88% of which occur a single time. Jointly, the top ten make up 0.65% to 0.9% of the sample.

The sequence links TRBV23-1 to TRBJ1-5, with 9 middle bases fitting TRBD1. TRBV23-1 is designated an ORF whose function remains uncertain. Sequenced: peripheral blood. This receptor was obtained from a woman aged 25 to 39 with acute or convalescent COVID-19. This receptor has the CDR3 CASSHPDRGNQPQHF. The sequenced DNA: TGCGCCAGCAGTCACCCTGACAGGGGGAATCAGCCCCAGCATTTT.